These T cell receptor beta chains were read from a single sample in a study of neurological immune-mediated disorders. In TCRdb, the 5' RACE reads were re-called with MiXCR into one record per CDR3 protein. The table shows over 75,000 distinct CDR3 sequences, with nearly 6% occurring only once. Specimen: PBMCs. These receptors all come from a woman aged 60-75 years with multiple sclerosis. The CDR3 runs from the conserved cysteine through the conserved F or W. Each record gives: D gene, clone size, V gene, J gene, CDR3 length, CDR3 protein, CDR3 DNA. D genes are given only for firm matches. Clone size is given for some rows only: seen once, a few or many times, or a class if the clone is expanded.

>-|-|TRBV10-3|TRBJ1-2|13
CAINPRGDYGYTF
TGTGCCATCAACCCGCGGGGGGACTATGGCTACACCTTC
>TRBD1|many|TRBV5-1|TRBJ1-1|14
CASSRQGKNTEAFF
TGCGCCAGCAGCCGACAGGGCAAGAACACTGAAGCTTTCTTT
>TRBD1|few|TRBV5-5|TRBJ2-1|16
CASSEQGQGVYNEQFF
TGTGCCAGCAGCGAGCAGGGACAGGGAGTATACAATGAGCAGTTCTTC
>TRBD2|many|TRBV20-1|TRBJ2-1|13
CSATGLAFYEQFF
TGCAGTGCCACTGGACTAGCTTTCTATGAGCAGTTCTTC
>-|many|TRBV20-1|TRBJ2-6|14
CSAYQSSGANVLTF
TGCAGTGCTTACCAGAGCTCTGGGGCCAACGTCCTGACTTTC
>TRBD1|-|TRBV7-8|TRBJ1-1|18
CASSLVGGQGPRPGEAFF
TGTGCCAGCAGCTTAGTAGGGGGACAGGGGCCGCGCCCAGGTGAAGCTTTCTTT
>-|many|TRBV7-2|TRBJ1-5|15
CASSSLGYSNQPQHF
TGTGCCAGCAGTTCCCTCGGTTATAGCAATCAGCCCCAGCATTTT
>-|many|TRBV24-1|TRBJ2-5|14
CATSDTGFGETQYF
TGTGCCACCAGTGATACGGGTTTTGGCGAGACCCAGTACTTC
>-|many|TRBV11-2|TRBJ1-6|17
CASTPRVGRGDNSPLHF
TGTGCCAGCACCCCCCGAGTGGGCCGAGGGGATAATTCACCCCTCCACTTT
>TRBD1|-|TRBV7-9|TRBJ1-3|17
CASSPPSQGATGNTIYF
TGTGCCAGCAGCCCGCCATCGCAGGGGGCAACTGGAAACACCATATATTTT
>-|many|TRBV15|TRBJ1-5|12
CATSRPTQPQHF
TGTGCCACCAGCAGGCCGACACAGCCCCAGCATTTT
>-|many|TRBV7-2|TRBJ1-2|15
CASSQTGSQNYGYTF
TGTGCCAGCAGCCAAACAGGTTCCCAGAACTATGGCTACACCTTC
>-|many|TRBV7-9|TRBJ1-2|16
CASSLGERLKTYGYTF
TGTGCCAGCAGCTTAGGGGAAAGACTAAAAACCTATGGCTACACCTTC
>-|many|TRBV20-1|TRBJ1-1|15
CSARGLGGRVTEAFF
TGCAGTGCTAGAGGCCTGGGGGGGCGGGTCACTGAAGCTTTCTTT
>TRBD1|many|TRBV7-6|TRBJ1-6|15
CASSPSGTGGSPLHF
TGTGCCAGCAGCCCCAGTGGGACAGGGGGATCACCCCTCCACTTT
>-|-|TRBV18|TRBJ1-1|14
CASSPTIGNTEAFF
TGTGCCAGCTCACCCACCATAGGGAACACTGAAGCTTTCTTT
>-|-|TRBV27|TRBJ1-6|16
CASSLSILNYNSPLHF
TGTGCCAGCAGTTTATCGATTTTGAACTATAATTCACCCCTCCACTTT
>-|-|TRBV20-1|TRBJ2-5|13
CSARDDSWETQYF
TGCAGTGCTAGAGATGATAGCTGGGAGACCCAGTACTTC
>TRBD1|many|TRBV5-1|TRBJ1-2|15
CASSLDGTGAVGYTF
TGCGCCAGCAGCCTGGACGGGACAGGGGCGGTTGGCTACACCTTC
>-|many|TRBV6-1|TRBJ1-5|15
CASSSSGVSNQPQHF
TGTGCCAGCAGTTCATCAGGGGTCTCCAATCAGCCCCAGCATTTT
>TRBD1|many|TRBV7-2|TRBJ1-2|15
CASSLGGTGRWGNTF
TGTGCCAGCAGCTTAGGCGGGACAGGGAGGTGGGGTAACACCTTC
>-|many|TRBV5-5|TRBJ2-1|16
CASSLGSWSSYNEQFF
TGTGCCAGCAGCTTGGGTAGCTGGAGCTCCTACAATGAGCAGTTCTTC
>-|-|TRBV7-2|TRBJ1-2|13
CASSLRQKSGYTF
TGTGCCAGCAGCTTGAGACAGAAGTCGGGCTACACCTTC
>TRBD1|many|TRBV18|TRBJ2-7|15
CASSPGQGLTYEQYF
TGTGCCAGCTCACCGGGACAGGGGCTCACCTACGAGCAGTACTTC
>TRBD1|many|TRBV6-2/TRBV6-3|TRBJ2-5|18
CASSYETGVPGVQETQYF
TGTGCCAGCAGTTACGAGACAGGGGTCCCGGGGGTGCAAGAGACCCAGTACTTC
>TRBD2|many|TRBV20-1|TRBJ2-7|15
CSASRTSGGRTKQYF
TGCAGTGCTTCCAGGACTAGCGGGGGTCGGACAAAGCAGTACTTC
>TRBD2|many|TRBV7-2|TRBJ2-1|15
CASSLSGGSGGKQFF
TGTGCCAGCAGCTTGAGCGGGGGATCGGGGGGGAAGCAGTTCTTC
>TRBD1|many|TRBV2|TRBJ1-1|23
CASSEALVEHEDRPAKMNTEAFF
TGTGCCAGCAGTGAAGCGCTTGTTGAGCACGAGGACAGGCCAGCCAAGATGAACACTGAAGCTTTCTTT
>-|many|TRBV7-6|TRBJ2-2|12
CASSHNTGELFF
TGTGCCAGCAGCCATAACACCGGGGAGCTGTTTTTT
>TRBD2|many|TRBV20-1|TRBJ2-1|15
CSARVGAGGQDEQFF
TGCAGTGCTAGGGTCGGAGCGGGGGGGCAGGATGAGCAGTTCTTC
>TRBD1|many|TRBV5-1|TRBJ2-7|15
CASSREGQGNYEQYF
TGCGCCAGCAGCCGTGAGGGACAGGGGAACTACGAGCAGTACTTC
>TRBD1|many|TRBV20-1|TRBJ1-1|11
CSAAGQGRAFF
TGCAGTGCCGCCGGACAGGGTCGAGCTTTCTTT
>-|many|TRBV21-1|TRBJ2-7|15
CASSNYGTSAYEQYF
TGTGCCAGCAGCAATTACGGGACATCAGCCTACGAGCAGTACTTC
>-|-|TRBV20-1|TRBJ2-3|11
CSARERDTQYF
TGCAGTGCTAGAGAGCGCGATACGCAGTATTTT
>-|many|TRBV6-5|TRBJ2-7|13
CASRRDGGGEQYF
TGTGCCAGCAGGAGGGACGGAGGGGGGGAGCAGTACTTC
>TRBD1|many|TRBV20-1|TRBJ1-2|13
CSARPDRNYGYTF
TGCAGTGCTAGACCGGACAGGAACTATGGCTACACCTTC
>-|many|TRBV24-1|TRBJ2-3|17
CATSDFWQTKGTDTQYF
TGTGCCACCAGTGATTTTTGGCAGACGAAAGGCACAGATACGCAGTATTTT
>-|many|TRBV20-1|TRBJ2-5|13
CSARWRGGETQYF
TGCAGTGCTAGATGGCGGGGTGGAGAGACCCAGTACTTC
>TRBD1|many|TRBV12-3/TRBV12-4|TRBJ2-2|15
CASSLGTGRTGELFF
TGTGCCAGCAGTTTAGGGACAGGCCGCACCGGGGAGCTGTTTTTT
>-|many|TRBV7-9|TRBJ2-4|14
CASSLGGAGNIQYF
TGTGCCAGCAGCTTAGGGGGGGCAGGAAACATTCAGTACTTC
>-|many|TRBV20-1|TRBJ1-1|15
CSASRLGRGDTEAFF
TGCAGTGCTAGTCGGCTTGGGAGGGGTGACACTGAAGCTTTCTTT
>-|many|TRBV20-1|TRBJ1-1|10
CSARTAEAFF
TGCAGTGCCAGGACGGCTGAAGCTTTCTTT
>-|-|TRBV15|TRBJ1-2|15
CATSERGTLNYGYTF
TGTGCCACCAGCGAAAGGGGTACTCTTAACTATGGCTACACCTTC
>-|many|TRBV5-1|TRBJ1-1|15
CASSWGGIGYTEAFF
TGCGCCAGCAGCTGGGGGGGCATTGGGTACACTGAAGCTTTCTTT
>TRBD1|-|TRBV5-4|TRBJ2-4|20
CASSFRRTGGGLGAKNIQYF
TGTGCCAGCAGCTTCCGTCGGACAGGGGGCGGTCTGGGGGCCAAAAACATTCAGTACTTC
>-|many|TRBV5-1|TRBJ1-1|15
CASSPDVAGGTEAFF
TGCGCCAGCAGCCCGGACGTGGCAGGAGGGACTGAAGCTTTCTTT
>TRBD2|few|TRBV10-1|TRBJ2-1|17
CASSDPTSGGSYNEQFF
TGCGCCAGCAGCGATCCGACTAGCGGGGGGTCCTACAATGAGCAGTTCTTC
>-|-|TRBV6-1|TRBJ1-2|13
CASSERGDYGYTF
TGTGCCAGCAGTGAACGGGGTGATTATGGCTACACCTTC
>TRBD1|-|TRBV19|TRBJ1-5|15
CASSRGQGGNQPQHF
TGTGCCAGTAGCAGAGGACAGGGGGGCAATCAGCCCCAGCATTTT
>-|-|TRBV6-4|TRBJ2-1|12
CASIRGYNEQFF
TGTGCCAGCATACGGGGTTACAATGAGCAGTTCTTC
>-|many|TRBV4-1|TRBJ1-4|14
CASSQVGGNEKLFF
TGCGCCAGCAGCCAGGTGGGGGGGAATGAAAAACTGTTTTTT
>-|many|TRBV7-9|TRBJ2-7|11
CASSFGNEQYF
TGTGCCAGCAGCTTTGGCAACGAGCAGTACTTC
>-|many|TRBV27|TRBJ1-2|11
CASGRGYGYTF
TGTGCCAGCGGACGGGGGTATGGCTACACCTTC
>-|many|TRBV7-8|TRBJ1-1|13
CASSLISYTEAFF
TGTGCCAGCAGCTTAATTTCGTACACTGAAGCTTTCTTT
>TRBD2|many|TRBV11-2|TRBJ2-1|17
CASSSLPRGGTGNEQFF
TGTGCCAGCAGCTCCCTTCCCCGGGGGGGCACTGGCAATGAGCAGTTCTTC